Following are 20 T cell receptor beta chains from one sample sequenced in a study of regulatory T cells in long-lasting Graves disease. To make TCR beta libraries, researchers used iRepertoire HTBI primers and Arm-PCR of CDR3 regions. TCRdb redid the calling of the multiplex PCR reads with MiXCR, one entry per CDR3 protein. The sample contains about 470,000 distinct CDR3 sequences, about a fifth of which appear only once. Time point described: persistent/refractory GD, antithyroid drugs over 5 years with positive TRAb. Extracted RNA from PBMCs served as the source of the TCR library. Specimen: peripheral blood mononuclear cells (PBMCs), collected when the disease was refractory, from a patient treated with antithyroid drugs. All receptors derive from a female donor with Graves disease.

Only one count was recorded for this clonotype. The gene calls are TRBV2 and TRBJ2-3; tentative D call: TRBD2 (6 bases). There are 14 residues in the CDR3. V shed 5 bases and J shed 2 bases, with 11 bases lying between them. CDR1 and CDR2 from the germline V gene are SNHLY and FYNNEI. The CDR3 here is CASSSLANTDTQYF. The CDR3 DNA is TGTGCCAGCAGTTCCCTAGCGAACACAGATACGCAGTATTTT.

V is TRBV9 and J is TRBJ2-7; possibly TRBD2 for D (6 bases). The germline V gene encodes CDR1 SGDLS and CDR2 YYNGEE. Trimming left V 0 bases short and J 0 bases short, with 13 bases between. The CDR3 consists of 16 residues. This CDR3 is CASSVDISGVSYEQYF. In DNA, the CDR3 is TGTGCCAGCAGCGTAGATATATCGGGGGTCTCCTACGAGCAGTACTTC.

The CDR3 sequence is CASSFDPNTGELFF. The CDR3 DNA is TGTGCCAGCAGCTTCGACCCTAACACCGGGGAGCTGTTTTTT. The rearrangement joins TRBV7-2 to TRBJ2-2; D ambiguous. The germline V and J ends were trimmed by 3 bases and 2 bases, with 7 bases remaining between them. Germline V gene sequence: CDR1 SGHTA, CDR2 FQGNSA. The CDR3 contains 14 residues.

This clonotype was picked up a small number of times. V gene TRBV20-1 combines with J gene TRBJ2-1; D might be TRBD1 or TRBD2, each matching 5 bases. The CDR3 runs 16 residues. With 0 bases removed from V and 0 bases from J, the gap between germline ends came to 12 bases. CDR1 is DFQATT and CDR2 is SNEGSKA in the germline V gene (reference sequence). In DNA form, the CDR3 reads TGCAGTGCTAGAGATATCTGGGGGAGCTCCTACAATGAGCAGTTCTTC. Translated: CSARDIWGSSYNEQFF.

This clonotype was seen ten or more times. This chain connects TRBV28 to TRBJ2-6, with TRBD1 identical over 7 bases. Germline-derived CDR1 and CDR2 are MDHEN and SYDVKM. After removal of 6 bases from V and 0 bases from J, the junction contained 8 bases not matched to a gene. CDR3 length: 17 residues. CDR3 sequence reads: CASSPPGQFSGANVLTF. CDR3 coding DNA: TGTGCCAGCAGCCCACCGGGACAGTTCTCTGGGGCCAACGTCCTGACTTTC.

V usage is TRBV6-2 or TRBV6-3 and J usage is TRBJ2-1; possibly TRBD1 or TRBD2 for D (5 bases each). The V end lost 4 bases, the J end lost 3 bases, and 16 bases lay between the germline ends. The CDR3 sequence is 16 residues long. Germline assignment: CDR1 MNHEY and CDR2 SVGEGT. The CDR3 sequence: CASSSTGTLIYNEQFF. CDR3 sequence (DNA): TGTGCCAGCAGTTCCACCGGGACCCTGATCTACAATGAGCAGTTCTTC.

With respect to this clonotype: At one boundary the junction diverges from the germline segment, which might be a read error. The chain links TRBV11-3 to TRBJ2-2, with D tentatively TRBD2 (5 bases). The CDR3 runs 16 residues. The germline gives CDR1 SGHNT, CDR2 YENEEA. The CDR3 reads CASSLHGGANTGEPFF. The CDR3 DNA follows: TGTGCCAGCAGCTTACATGGCGGAGCGAACACCGGGGAGCCGTTTTTT. Full variable domain (rest looked up from reference TRBV11-3 and TRBJ2-2): EAGVVQSPRYKIIEKKQPVAFWCNPISGHNTLYWYLQNLGQGPELLIRYENEEAVDDSQLPKDRFSAERLKGVDSTLKIQPAELGDSAVYLCASSLHGGANTGEPFFGEGSRLTVL.

Many counts were recorded for this clonotype. The chain combines TRBV7-9 with TRBJ1-1; D remains unclear. The CDR3 length is 14 residues. The germline CDR1 and CDR2 sequences are SEHNR and FQNEAQ (reference sequence). Trimming took 2 bases from V and 1 from J, leaving 8 bases between them. CDR3 DNA sequence: TGTGCCAGCAGCTTACTTCAGAAGAACACTGAAGCTTTCTTT. Protein sequence: CASSLLQKNTEAFF.

This clonotype was picked up a small number of times. The chain carries TRBV12-5 and TRBJ1-2, with D possibly being TRBD1 (5 bases). Germline CDR1 and CDR2: LGHNT and FRNRAP. This CDR3 spans 15 amino acids. V dropped 0 bases and J dropped 7 bases, with 15 bases sitting between them. The CDR3 DNA reads TGTGCTAGTGGTTTGGTAGGAGGCCCTAGGGGTGGCTACACCTTC. Translated: CASGLVGGPRGGYTF. Full variable domain (missing parts from reference TRBV12-5 and TRBJ1-2): DARVTQTPRHKVTEMGQEVTMRCQPILGHNTVFWYRQTMMQGLELLAYFRNRAPLDDSGMPKDRFSAEMPDATLATLKIQPSEPRDSAVYFCASGLVGGPRGGYTFGSGTRLTVV.

This clonotype was detected ten times or more. The gene calls are TRBV6-1 and TRBJ1-5; 8 nucleotides agree with TRBD1. This CDR3 has 14 amino acids. V lost 6 bases to trimming and J lost 7 bases; unmatched junction nucleotides: 8. Germline V lookup: CDR1 MNHNS, CDR2 SASEGT. The CDR3, as DNA: TGTGCCAGCAGGGCAACAGGGGGACAACAGCCCCAGCATTTT. Translating gives CASRATGGQQPQHF.

In this sample, this clonotype turned up a few times. V and J are TRBV29-1 and TRBJ2-1; no firm D call. This CDR3 contains 13 residues. V was trimmed by 4 bases and J by 7 bases, leaving 14 bases between them. CDR1 is SQVTM, CDR2 ANQGSEA, per germline. In nucleotides, the CDR3 is TGCAGCGTTGGCGACTTTTCCTTTAATGAGCAGTTCTTC. Amino acid sequence: CSVGDFSFNEQFF.

Only a few counts were recorded for this clonotype. One junction end does not reproduce the germline sequence, and a read error may be involved. The rearrangement uses TRBV19 and TRBJ2-4; 12 bases are a match to TRBD2. Germline assignment: CDR1 LNHDA and CDR2 SQIVND (reference sequence). CDR3 length equals 15 residues. The CDR3, as DNA: TGTGCCAGTAGGACTAGCGGGAGTGAGAGAAACATTCAGCACTTC. Protein product: CASRTSGSERNIQHF.

Worth noting for this clonotype: A much larger clonotype is one base distant, so this may be a read error. The V call is TRBV12-3 or TRBV12-4, the J call TRBJ2-5; TRBD1 might be the D (6 bases). V lost 3 bases to trimming and J lost 7 bases, with 24 bases between them. CDR3 size: 17 residues. CDR3 protein: CASSFAGKEEVGATQYF. CDR3 DNA sequence: TGTGCCAGCAGTTTCGCCGGTAAAGAGGAGGTGGGGGCGACCCAGTACTTC.

V usage is TRBV20-1 and J usage is TRBJ2-7, with TRBD2 matching over 7 bases. The length of the CDR3 is 14 residues. Per germline, CDR1 DFQATT and CDR2 SNEGSKA (reference sequence). The V gene end was trimmed by 1 base and the J gene end by 6 bases; junction bases not matched to a gene: 9. The CDR3 region is CSARVAGVMGEQYF. CDR3 DNA: TGCAGTGCTAGAGTGGCGGGAGTAATGGGCGAGCAGTACTTC.

This clonotype appeared many times. The CDR3 DNA sequence: TGTGCCAGCAGTGACGACGGAGACTATGGCTACACCTTC. The encoded protein is CASSDDGDYGYTF. The rearrangement joins TRBV2 to TRBJ1-2; D is unresolved. There are 13 residues in the CDR3. CDR1 is SNHLY, CDR2 FYNNEI, per germline. V gave up 3 bases and J gave up 3 bases, with 8 bases separating them.

This clonotype was recorded many times. The J gene is TRBJ1-5, the V gene TRBV12-3 or TRBV12-4; tentatively, D is TRBD1 (5 bases). The CDR3 runs 12 residues. The germline V and J ends were trimmed by 3 bases and 8 bases, with 8 bases remaining between them. CDR3 DNA sequence: TGTGCCAGCAGTTTGGTAGGGGAGCCCCAGCATTTT. As protein: CASSLVGEPQHF.

This chain joins TRBV7-9 and TRBJ2-1; TRBD2 aligns across 11 bases. Germline assignment: CDR1 SEHNR and CDR2 FQNEAQ (reference sequence). The CDR3 totals 17 residues. With 4 bases clipped from V and 1 base from J, the junction kept 6 bases outside the gene matches. The CDR3 DNA reads TGTGCCAGCAGCTCGCGGACTAGCGGGCCTTCCTACAATGAGCAGTTCTTC. Its protein is CASSSRTSGPSYNEQFF.

The V gene is TRBV20-1, the J gene TRBJ2-2, with D perhaps TRBD1 (6 bases). Trimming pared 2 bases from V and 1 base from J, leaving 11 bases between. Germline CDR1 DFQATT, CDR2 SNEGSKA (reference sequence). There are 15 residues in the CDR3. DNA for the CDR3: TGCAGTGCTAGACCGGACAGTGTGAACACCGGGGAGCTGTTTTTT. Encoded protein: CSARPDSVNTGELFF.

This chain uses TRBV29-1 with TRBJ2-7, with D perhaps given as TRBD1 or TRBD2 (5 bases each). This CDR3 comprises 14 residues. The V gene lost 7 bases and the J gene lost 2 bases, with 18 bases spanning the gap. Per germline, CDR1 SQVTM and CDR2 ANQGSEA. CDR3 sequence (DNA): TGCAGCGCGCTAAACCGGGACGGTACCTACGAGCAGTACTTC. This encodes CSALNRDGTYEQYF.

The rearrangement joins TRBV5-5 to TRBJ1-4, with a possible D match to TRBD1 (5 bases). This CDR3 has 14 residues. The germline CDR1 and CDR2 sequences are SGHKS and YYEKEE (reference sequence). V lost 0 bases and J 2 bases, leaving 5 bases between the germline ends. The CDR3 sequence: CASSLGQTNEKLFF. In DNA form, the CDR3 reads TGTGCCAGCAGCTTGGGACAGACTAATGAAAAACTGTTTTTT.